This T cell receptor beta chain appears in the sequencing data of a study of blood T cell repertoires in COVID-19 (dated by TCRdb to about 2020). Regarding the complete study: Samples from collaborators originated in the United States, Italy and Spain and spanned both the acute and convalescent phases of COVID-19. The prospective study material was composed of cDNA or gDNA derived from T cells, B-cell-depleted T cells, or PBMCs. Deeply sampled blood TCRbeta repertoires from subjects exposed to, actively infected with, or recovered from COVID-19 were included in the dataset. The repertoires were released in a freely available public database intended as a resource for research on the immune response to SARS-CoV-2. The samples were drawn from two sources: the first 160 participants of the ongoing ImmuneRACE study, and 1,000 to 1,500 subjects contributed by 6 global collaborators. Sample metadata almost always included a de-identified subject ID, COVID-19 status, age in years and sex. Where available, HLA class I and class II types were taken from metadata supplied by the sample provider and were not determined by assay-based typing. What the authors observed across the whole study: How much clinical and demographic metadata was included differed by source and by participant, and the metadata was provided uncurated.

The immunoSEQ Assay, a bias-controlled multiplex PCR, was used to amplify TCRbeta CDR3 regions from genomic DNA. In the authors' own workflow: Within the assay, amplification of reference gene primers was used to estimate how many nucleated cells each sample contained. Sequence reads were collapsed and filtered to measure the absolute abundance of every unique TCRbeta CDR3 rearrangement. For each sample, productive Simpson clonality was calculated by taking the square root of Simpson's diversity index across productive rearrangements. Not all clones reach the TCRdb copy of this immuneACCESS table, which keeps in-frame sequences only. Checked studies attribute under half of the gap to unresolved V genes and leave the rest unexplained. V and J calls and clone size are given by that table; D and trimming were obtained from the DNA. The sample table records approximately 46,000 clones; approximately 82% of these occur just once. About 12% of the sample rests with the top ten.

Whole blood was collected in K2EDTA tubes by collaborating institutions according to the institutions' own protocols. For TCRbeta analysis, collaborator samples were shipped as frozen whole blood, as isolated PBMCs, or as DNA extracted from either sample type. This clone was detected only once. What antigen it recognizes has not been identified. No much larger clone exists at a distance of one base, and base qualities are not known. CDR1 and CDR2, per the germline V gene, are MGHRA and YSYEKL. The CDR3, from cysteine to phenylalanine, totals 16 residues. Only the CDR3 part of the read is kept: 48 bases, read in frame from the first base. V is cut back by 1 base and J by 2 bases, with 7 bases in the junction unmatched.

The receptor chain draws on TRBV4-1 and TRBJ2-7, and 8 junctional nucleotides match TRBD1. The clonotype originates from a human donor in a cohort sampled during active COVID-19. Sequencing was performed on peripheral blood. The base sequence is TGCGCCAGCAGCCAAGTGTCCGGGACAGGCACCTACGAGCAGTACTTC. Its translation is CASSQVSGTGTYEQYF.